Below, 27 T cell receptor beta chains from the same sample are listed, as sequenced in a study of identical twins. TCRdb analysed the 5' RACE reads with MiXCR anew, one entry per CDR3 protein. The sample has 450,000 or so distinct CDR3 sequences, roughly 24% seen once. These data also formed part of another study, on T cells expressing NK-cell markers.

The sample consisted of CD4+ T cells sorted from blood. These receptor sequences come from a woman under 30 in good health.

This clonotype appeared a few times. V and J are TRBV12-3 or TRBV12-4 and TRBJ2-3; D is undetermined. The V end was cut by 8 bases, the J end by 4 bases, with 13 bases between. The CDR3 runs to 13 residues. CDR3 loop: CASSYSRADTQYF. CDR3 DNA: TGTGCCAGCTCTTACTCTAGGGCAGATACGCAGTATTTT.

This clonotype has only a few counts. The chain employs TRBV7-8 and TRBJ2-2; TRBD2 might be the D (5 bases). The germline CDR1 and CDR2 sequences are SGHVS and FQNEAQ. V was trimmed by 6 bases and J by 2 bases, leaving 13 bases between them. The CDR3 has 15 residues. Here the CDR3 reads CASRKEGGNTGELFF. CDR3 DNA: TGTGCCAGCAGAAAGGAAGGAGGAAACACCGGGGAGCTGTTTTTT.

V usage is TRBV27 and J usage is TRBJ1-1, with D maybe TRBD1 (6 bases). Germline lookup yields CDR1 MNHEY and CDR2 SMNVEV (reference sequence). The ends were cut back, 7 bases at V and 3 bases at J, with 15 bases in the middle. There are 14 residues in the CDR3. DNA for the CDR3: TGTGCCAGCACCCCGTTAGGGGGACACACTGAAGCTTTCTTT. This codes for CASTPLGGHTEAFF.

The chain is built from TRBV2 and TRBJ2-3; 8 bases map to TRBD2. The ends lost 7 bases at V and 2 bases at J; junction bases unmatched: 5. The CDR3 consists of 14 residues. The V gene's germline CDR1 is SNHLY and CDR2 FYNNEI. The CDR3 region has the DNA TGTGCCAGCATGCGAGCGGGGGACACAGATACGCAGTATTTT. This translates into CASMRAGDTDTQYF.

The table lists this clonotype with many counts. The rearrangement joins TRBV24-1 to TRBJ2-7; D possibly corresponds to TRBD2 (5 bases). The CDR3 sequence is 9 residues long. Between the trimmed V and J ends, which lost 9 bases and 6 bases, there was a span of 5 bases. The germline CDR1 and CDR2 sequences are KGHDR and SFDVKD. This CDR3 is CATEGEQYF. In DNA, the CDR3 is TGTGCCACCGAGGGCGAGCAGTACTTC.

CDR3 sequence reads: CAISQSRTSGRYEQYF. The CDR3 DNA reads TGTGCCATTTCACAGTCAAGGACTAGCGGGAGATACGAGCAGTACTTC. The chain links TRBV10-3 to TRBJ2-7; 13 nucleotides agree with TRBD2. V gave up 9 bases and J gave up 4 bases; unmatched junction bases: 12. The CDR3 has 16 residues. CDR1 and CDR2 (germline): ENHRY, SYGVKD.

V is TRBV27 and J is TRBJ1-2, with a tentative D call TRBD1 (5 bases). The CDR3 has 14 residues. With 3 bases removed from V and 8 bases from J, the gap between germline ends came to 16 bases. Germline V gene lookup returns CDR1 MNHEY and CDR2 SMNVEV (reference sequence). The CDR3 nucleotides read TGTGCCAGCAGTTTCCTGCCAGGGCGTCGAGGCTACACCTTC. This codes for CASSFLPGRRGYTF.

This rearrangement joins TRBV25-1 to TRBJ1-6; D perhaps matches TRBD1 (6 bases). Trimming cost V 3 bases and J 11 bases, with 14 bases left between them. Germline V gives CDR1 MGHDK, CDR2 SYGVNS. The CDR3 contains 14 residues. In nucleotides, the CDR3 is TGTGCCAGCAGTGAGAGGGGGGGAACGACACCCCTCCACTTT. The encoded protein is CASSERGGTTPLHF.

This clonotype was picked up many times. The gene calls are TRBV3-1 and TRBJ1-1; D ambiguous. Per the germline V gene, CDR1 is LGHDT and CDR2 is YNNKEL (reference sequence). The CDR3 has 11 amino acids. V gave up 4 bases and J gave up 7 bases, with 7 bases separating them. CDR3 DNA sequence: TGTGCCAGCAGCCTCGGGATTGAAGCTTTCTTT. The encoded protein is CASSLGIEAFF.

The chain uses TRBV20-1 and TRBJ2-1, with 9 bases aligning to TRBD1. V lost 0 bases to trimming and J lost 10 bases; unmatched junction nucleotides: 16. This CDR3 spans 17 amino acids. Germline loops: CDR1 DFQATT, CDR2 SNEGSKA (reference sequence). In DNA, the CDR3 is TGCAGTGCTAGAGAATGGGGACAGGGCCTCCTACAGTGGGAGCAGTTCTTC. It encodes CSAREWGQGLLQWEQFF.

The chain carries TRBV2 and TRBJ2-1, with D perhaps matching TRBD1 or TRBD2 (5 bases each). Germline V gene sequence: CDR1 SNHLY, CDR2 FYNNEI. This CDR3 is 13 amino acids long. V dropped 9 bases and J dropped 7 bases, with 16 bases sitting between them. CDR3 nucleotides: TGTGCCAGGAATTCGGGATCAGGGAATGAGCAGTTCTTC. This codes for CARNSGSGNEQFF.

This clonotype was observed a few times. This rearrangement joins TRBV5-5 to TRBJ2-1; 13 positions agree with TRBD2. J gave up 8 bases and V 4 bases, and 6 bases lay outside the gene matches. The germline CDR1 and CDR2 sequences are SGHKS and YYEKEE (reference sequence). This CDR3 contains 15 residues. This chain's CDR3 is CASSHRTSGGHEQFF. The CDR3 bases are TGTGCCAGCAGCCACCGGACTAGCGGGGGTCATGAGCAGTTCTTC.

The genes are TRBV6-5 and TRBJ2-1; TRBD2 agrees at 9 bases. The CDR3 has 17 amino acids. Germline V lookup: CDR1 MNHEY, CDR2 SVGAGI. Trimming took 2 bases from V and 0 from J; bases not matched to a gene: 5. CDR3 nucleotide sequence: TGTGCCAGCAGTTACAGAGTTAGCGGGGGCTCCTACAATGAGCAGTTCTTC. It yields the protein CASSYRVSGGSYNEQFF.

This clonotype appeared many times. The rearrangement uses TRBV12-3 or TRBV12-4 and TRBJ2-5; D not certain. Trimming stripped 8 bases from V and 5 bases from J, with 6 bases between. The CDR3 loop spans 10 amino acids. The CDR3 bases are TGTGCCAGCGGTCGGGAGACCCAGTACTTC. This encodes CASGRETQYF.

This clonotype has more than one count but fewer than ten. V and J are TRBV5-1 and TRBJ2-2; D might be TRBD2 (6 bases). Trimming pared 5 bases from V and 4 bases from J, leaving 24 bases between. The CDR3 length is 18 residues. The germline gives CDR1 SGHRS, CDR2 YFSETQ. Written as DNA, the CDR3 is TGCGCCAGCAGTCTGACCCCTCCGGGGGTAGGTTTCACCGGGGAGCTGTTTTTT. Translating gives CASSLTPPGVGFTGELFF.

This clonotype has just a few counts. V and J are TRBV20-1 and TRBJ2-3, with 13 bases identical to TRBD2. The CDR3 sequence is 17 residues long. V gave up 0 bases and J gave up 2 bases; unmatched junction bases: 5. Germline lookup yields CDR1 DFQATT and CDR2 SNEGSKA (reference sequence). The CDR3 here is CSARDLTSGRFTDTQYF. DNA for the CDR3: TGCAGTGCTAGAGATCTGACTAGCGGGAGGTTCACAGATACGCAGTATTTT.

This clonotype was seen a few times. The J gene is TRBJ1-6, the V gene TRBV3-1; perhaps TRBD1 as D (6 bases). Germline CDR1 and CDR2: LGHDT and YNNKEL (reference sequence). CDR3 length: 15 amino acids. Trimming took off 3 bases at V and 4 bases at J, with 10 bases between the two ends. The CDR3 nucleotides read TGTGCCAGCAGCCAGGGGGGCCGTTATAATTCACCCCTCCACTTT. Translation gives CASSQGGRYNSPLHF.

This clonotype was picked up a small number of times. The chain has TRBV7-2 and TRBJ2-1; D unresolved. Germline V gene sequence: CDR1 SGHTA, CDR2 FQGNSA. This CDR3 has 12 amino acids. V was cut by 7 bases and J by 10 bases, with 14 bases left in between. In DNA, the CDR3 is TGTGCCAGCACCATCCCTATGGGGGAGCAGTTCTTC. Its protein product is CASTIPMGEQFF.

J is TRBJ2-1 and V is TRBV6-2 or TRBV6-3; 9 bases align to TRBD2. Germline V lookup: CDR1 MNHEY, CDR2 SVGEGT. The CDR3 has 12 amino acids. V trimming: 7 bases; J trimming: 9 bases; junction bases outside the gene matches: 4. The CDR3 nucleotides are TGTGCCAGCACCCAGACTAGCGGTGAGCAGTTCTTC. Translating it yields CASTQTSGEQFF.

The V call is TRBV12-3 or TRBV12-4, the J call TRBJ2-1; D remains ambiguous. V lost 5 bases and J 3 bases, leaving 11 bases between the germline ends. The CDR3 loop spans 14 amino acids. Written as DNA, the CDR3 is TGTGCCAGCAGTACCCCATCGGGCTACAATGAGCAGTTCTTC. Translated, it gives CASSTPSGYNEQFF.

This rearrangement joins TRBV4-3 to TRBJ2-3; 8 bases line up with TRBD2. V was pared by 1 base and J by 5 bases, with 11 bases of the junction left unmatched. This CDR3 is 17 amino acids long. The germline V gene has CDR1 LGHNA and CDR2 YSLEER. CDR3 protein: CASSQGTRGRFKDTQYF. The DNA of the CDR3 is TGCGCCAGCAGCCAAGGTACACGCGGGAGGTTTAAAGATACGCAGTATTTT.

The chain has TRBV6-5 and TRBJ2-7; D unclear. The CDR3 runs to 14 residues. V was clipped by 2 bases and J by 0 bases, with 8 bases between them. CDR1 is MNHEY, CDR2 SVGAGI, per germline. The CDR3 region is CASSYEAGSYEQYF. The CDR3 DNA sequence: TGTGCCAGCAGTTACGAGGCAGGCTCCTACGAGCAGTACTTC.

The CDR3: CASSELEWGREQYF. The CDR3 region has the DNA TGTGCCAGCAGTGAATTAGAGTGGGGCCGCGAGCAGTACTTC. This chain uses TRBV25-1 with TRBJ2-7; a possible D gene is TRBD1 (5 bases). The CDR3 spans 14 residues. V shed 1 base and J shed 6 bases, with 13 bases lying between them. CDR1 and CDR2 from the germline V gene are MGHDK and SYGVNS.

CDR3 amino acids: CACSSISRGLAGSADTQYF. The CDR3 region has the DNA TGTGCCTGCAGTTCTATAAGCCGCGGACTAGCGGGAAGTGCAGATACGCAGTATTTT. V is TRBV22-1 and J is TRBJ2-3; whether TRBD2, the table's D call, matches the DNA was not checked. TRBV22-1 is classified as a pseudogene. The CDR3 is 19 amino acids.

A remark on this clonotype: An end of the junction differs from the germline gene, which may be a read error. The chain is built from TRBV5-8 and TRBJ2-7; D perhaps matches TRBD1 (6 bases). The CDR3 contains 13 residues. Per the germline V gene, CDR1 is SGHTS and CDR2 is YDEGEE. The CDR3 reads CAISLGQTYEQYF. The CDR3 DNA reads TGTGCCATCAGCCTCGGACAGACCTACGAGCAGTACTTC.

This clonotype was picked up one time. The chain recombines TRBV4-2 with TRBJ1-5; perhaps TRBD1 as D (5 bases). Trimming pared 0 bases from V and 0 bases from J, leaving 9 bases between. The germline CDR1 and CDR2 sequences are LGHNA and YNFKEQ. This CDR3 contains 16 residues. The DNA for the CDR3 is TGTGCCAGCAGCCAAGAGGGGGGGTATAGCAATCAGCCCCAGCATTTT. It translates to CASSQEGGYSNQPQHF.

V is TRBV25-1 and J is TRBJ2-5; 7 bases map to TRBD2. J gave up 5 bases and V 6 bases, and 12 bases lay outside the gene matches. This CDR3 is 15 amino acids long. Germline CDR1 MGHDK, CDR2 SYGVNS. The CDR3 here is CASSPWGGYGETQYF. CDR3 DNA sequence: TGTGCCAGCAGCCCTTGGGGGGGTTACGGTGAGACCCAGTACTTC. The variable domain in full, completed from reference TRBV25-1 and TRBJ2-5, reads EADIYQTPRYLVIGTGKKITLECSQTMGHDKMYWYQQDPGMELHLIHYSYGVNSTEKGDLSSESTVSRIRTEHFPLTLESARPSHTSQYLCASSPWGGYGETQYFGPGTRLLVL.